The T cell receptor beta chain under discussion was sequenced for a study of T cell responses to AZD1222 COVID-19 vaccine. Whole-study context: Investigators merged groups given second doses at roughly 4 or roughly 12 weeks. Study-wide findings and caveats: Only 5 or 6 AZD1222 recipients were seropositive at baseline. Unmutated regions of variants are reportedly targeted by nearly half of spike-specific TCRs.

The CDR3 totals 13 residues. The V and J ends lost 4 bases and 0 bases respectively, with 9 bases between them. In germline, CDR1 is GTSNPN, CDR2 SVGIG (reference sequence). Regarding this clone: Its antigen is not identified.

The assay was immunoSEQ multiplex PCR, and TCRdb's table has in-frame clones only and misses some. The profile shows 130,000 or so clones, around 84% of them singletons. The receptor was derived from an adult in good health. The sample consisted of peripheral blood, taken on day 0 of AZD1222 vaccination. J is TRBJ2-5 and V is TRBV30; D possibly corresponds to TRBD2 (5 bases). The CDR3 coding sequence is TGTGCCTGGAATACGGGAAACCAAGAGACCCAGTACTTC. This gives the protein CAWNTGNQETQYF. The whole variable domain, filled in from reference TRBV30 and TRBJ2-5, reads SQTIHQWPATLVQPVGSPLSLECTVEGTSNPNLYWYRQAAGRGLQLLFYSVGIGQISSEVPQNLSASRPQDRQFILSSKKLLLSDSGFYLCAWNTGNQETQYFGPGTRLLVL.